These 5 T cell receptor beta chains were sequenced from one sample in a study of T cells in Graves' hyperthyroidism and ophthalmopathy. From RNA transcripts, TCR beta CDR3 regions were amplified. When the TCR CDR3 underwent first-round RT-PCR, the HTBI primer set was used. A single record per CDR3 protein comes from TCRdb applying MiXCR to the multiplex PCR reads. This table holds about 350,000 distinct CDR3 sequences, about 16% found once. Input material: blood. These receptors came from an older woman with Graves' ophthalmopathy.

The chain uses TRBV19 and TRBJ2-2; weak D call: TRBD2 (5 bases). This CDR3 is 14 amino acids long. Trimming removed 5 bases from V and 0 bases from J, with 7 bases in between. Germline lookup yields CDR1 LNHDA and CDR2 SQIVND (reference sequence). CDR3 DNA: TGTGCCAGTAGTGGTAGCGCGAACACCGGGGAGCTGTTTTTT. It codes for CASSGSANTGELFF.

This clonotype has ten or more counts. V usage is TRBV24-1 and J usage is TRBJ2-2; unclear D gene. This CDR3 spans 12 amino acids. Germline CDR1 reads KGHDR; CDR2 reads SFDVKD. V was trimmed by 3 bases and J by 5 bases, leaving 3 bases between them. The CDR3 nucleotides read TGTGCCACCAGTGATATGACCGGGGAGCTGTTTTTT. Translating it yields CATSDMTGELFF.

This clonotype has a handful of counts. V and J are TRBV19 and TRBJ2-1; the D gene is possibly TRBD2 (6 bases). The germline V and J ends were trimmed by 5 bases and 0 bases, with 11 bases remaining between them. The germline gives CDR1 LNHDA, CDR2 SQIVND (reference sequence). The CDR3 contains 15 residues. The CDR3 protein is CASSWDWDSYNEQFF. In DNA form, the CDR3 reads TGTGCCAGTAGTTGGGACTGGGACTCCTACAATGAGCAGTTCTTC.

This rearrangement joins TRBV7-9 to TRBJ2-3; 10 bases line up with TRBD2. V gave up 1 base and J gave up 1 base; unmatched junction bases: 5. Looked up from germline, CDR1 is SEHNR and CDR2 is FQNEAQ (reference sequence). The CDR3 extends over 17 amino acids. The CDR3 DNA is TGTGCCAGCAGCTTAGGGGTGGGGACTAGCGGCACAGATACGCAGTATTTT. Protein: CASSLGVGTSGTDTQYF.

There are many counts of this clonotype. The gene calls are TRBV30 and TRBJ2-7; 9 bases match TRBD2. The V segment lost 5 bases and the J segment 6 bases; nucleotides outside the gene matches: 8. The CDR3 totals 13 residues. The germline V gene has CDR1 GTSNPN and CDR2 SVGIG (reference sequence). CDR3 sequence reads: CAWPGLAAPEQYF. The DNA of the CDR3 is TGTGCCTGGCCGGGACTAGCAGCGCCCGAGCAGTACTTC.